These 27 T cell receptor beta chains share one sample of origin, sequenced in a study of OX40 agonist ivuxolimab in advanced cancers. The repertoire was sequenced with immunoSEQ multiplex PCR; TCRdb's copy has only in-frame clones and lacks some. The repertoire holds tens of thousands of clones, with approximately 88% as singletons. Sequences were derived from CD4+ or CD8+ T cells sorted from blood, sampled in a trial of the OX40 agonist ivuxolimab. These receptors were collected from an adult with an advanced solid tumor such as melanoma, head and neck, liver or kidney cancer.

V usage is TRBV11-2 and J usage is TRBJ2-1; TRBD2 matches 8 bases. Germline CDR1 is SGHAT and CDR2 is FQNNGV. This CDR3 spans 17 amino acids. J gave up 2 bases and V 4 bases, and 10 bases lay outside the gene matches. This CDR3 reads CASSSGGASGPYNEQFF. The CDR3, as DNA: TGTGCCAGCAGCTCCGGGGGGGCTAGCGGGCCCTACAATGAGCAGTTCTTC.

CDR3 sequence (DNA): TGTGCCAGCAGCCCTAGTGGCACCTCGGGACAGCAGTTCTTC. This translates into CASSPSGTSGQQFF. The chain joins TRBV7-9 to TRBJ2-1; D is possibly TRBD1 or TRBD2 (5 bases each). There are 14 residues in the CDR3. V was clipped by 5 bases and J by 11 bases, with 19 bases between them. Looked up from germline, CDR1 is SEHNR and CDR2 is FQNEAQ (reference sequence).

The chain joins TRBV11-2 to TRBJ1-2, with 7 bases matching TRBD1. The CDR3 is 14 amino acids. Germline V gene lookup returns CDR1 SGHAT and CDR2 FQNNGV. The J segment lost 5 bases and the V segment lost 5 bases, leaving 8 bases of the junction unmatched. CDR3: CASSPGQPGYGYTF. CDR3 nucleotide sequence: TGTGCCAGCAGCCCGGGACAGCCAGGATATGGCTACACCTTC.

The chain recombines TRBV6-4 with TRBJ2-7; weak D call: TRBD2 (6 bases). Germline V gives CDR1 MRHNA, CDR2 SNTAGT. The CDR3 length is 16 residues. V shed 6 bases and J shed 4 bases, with 22 bases lying between them. The CDR3 DNA follows: TGTGCCAGCAGGGGAGGAAGAATCTCCTGTAGGTACGAGCAGTACTTC. It encodes CASRGGRISCRYEQYF.

The DNA of the CDR3 is TGTGCCAGCAGGCTCGAAGGGTATGAAAAACTGTTTTTT. Encoded protein: CASRLEGYEKLFF. The rearrangement joins TRBV28 to TRBJ1-4; no clear D. Trimming pared 6 bases from V and 6 bases from J, leaving 11 bases between. The CDR3 is made up of 13 amino acids. Germline CDR1 and CDR2: MDHEN and SYDVKM.

This rearrangement joins TRBV18 to TRBJ2-7, with 7 bases that match TRBD2. V dropped 1 base and J dropped 5; count of bases not matched to a gene: 8. This CDR3 has 15 residues. Germline V lookup: CDR1 KGHSH, CDR2 LQKENI. CDR3 nucleotide sequence: TGTGCCAGCTCACCACTGGGGGAGGGCCGAAACGAGCAGTACTTC. This sequence encodes CASSPLGEGRNEQYF.

The rearrangement joins TRBV19 to TRBJ2-1, with TRBD1 matching 8 bases. Trimming removed 5 bases from V and 7 bases from J; junction bases left unmatched: 4. Germline CDR1 LNHDA, CDR2 SQIVND (reference sequence). The CDR3 loop spans 13 amino acids. For the CDR3, the DNA is TGTGCCAGTAGTGCGACAGGGGCAAATGAGCAGTTCTTC. It translates to CASSATGANEQFF. Supplemented by reference TRBV19 and TRBJ2-1, the full variable domain reads DGGITQSPKYLFRKEGQNVTLSCEQNLNHDAMYWYRQDPGQGLRLIYYSQIVNDFQKGDIAEGYSVSREKKESFPLTVTSAQKNPTAFYLCASSATGANEQFFGPGTRLTVL.

The CDR3 sequence: CASSVPGQGRKAFF. In nucleotides, the CDR3 is TGTGCCAGCAGCGTACCGGGACAGGGCCGAAAAGCTTTCTTT. The chain links TRBV28 to TRBJ1-1; TRBD1 matches 9 bases. V was pared by 6 bases and J by 9 bases, with 11 bases of the junction left unmatched. Germline CDR1 MDHEN, CDR2 SYDVKM. The CDR3 spans 14 residues.

With regard to this clone: Different DNA sequences within this sample yield the same CDR3. This chain uses TRBV6-6 with TRBJ2-5, with TRBD2 identical over 11 bases. The trim removed 0 bases at V and 4 bases at J, leaving 1 base unmatched. Germline CDR1 MNHNY, CDR2 SVGAGI (reference sequence). The CDR3 runs 15 residues. DNA for the CDR3: TGTGCCAGCAGTTACTCGGGGACTAGCGGAGAGACCCAGTACTTC. Its translation: CASSYSGTSGETQYF.

This clone was picked up one time. The chain has TRBV27 and TRBJ1-2; D is perhaps TRBD1 (6 bases). Germline V gene data show CDR1 as MNHEY and CDR2 as SMNVEV (reference sequence). The CDR3 length is 14 residues. V was trimmed by 5 bases and J by 4 bases, leaving 14 bases between them. The chain's CDR3 is CASSQDRSGYGYTF. DNA for the CDR3: TGTGCCAGCAGTCAAGACAGGTCGGGCTATGGCTACACCTTC.

The CDR3 DNA is TGTGCCAGCAGCGTACGTCCCCGGGACTATACACAAGAGACCCAGTACTTC. Translation gives CASSVRPRDYTQETQYF. The V and J genes are TRBV7-2 and TRBJ2-5; 7 nucleotides line up with TRBD2. Germline V gene sequence: CDR1 SGHTA, CDR2 FQGNSA. Unmatched junction bases numbered 14, after V lost 5 bases and J lost 2 bases. The CDR3 is 17 residues long.

CDR3 loop: CASSEDRDRVSGYTF. The CDR3 coding sequence is TGTGCCAGCAGCGAGGACCGGGACAGGGTCTCTGGCTACACCTTC. This chain links TRBV7-8 with TRBJ1-2; TRBD1 aligns across 9 bases. CDR1 and CDR2 from the germline V gene are SGHVS and FQNEAQ. Trimming at V came to 5 bases and at J to 7 bases, leaving 11 bases not matched to a gene. This CDR3 is built from 15 residues.

This clone has only one observation. The rearrangement links TRBV11-2 to TRBJ2-2; D gene unclear. The CDR3 extends over 17 amino acids. Germline CDR1 SGHAT, CDR2 FQNNGV. Trimming stripped 1 base from V and 5 bases from J, with 17 bases between. The CDR3 spells CASSLGFGQLGTGELFF. The CDR3 DNA sequence: TGTGCCAGCAGCTTAGGGTTCGGGCAATTGGGTACCGGGGAGCTGTTTTTT.

V gene TRBV5-1 combines with J gene TRBJ1-4; perhaps TRBD1 as D (5 bases). Trimming pared 4 bases from V and 7 bases from J, leaving 17 bases between. Germline-derived CDR1 and CDR2 are SGHRS and YFSETQ. The CDR3 loop spans 15 amino acids. The CDR3 sequence is CASSPLGDEAEKLFF. The CDR3 DNA reads as TGCGCCAGCAGCCCACTCGGGGACGAGGCTGAAAAACTGTTTTTT. Using reference TRBV5-1 and TRBJ1-4 for the parts outside the CDR3, the full variable domain is KAGVTQTPRYLIKTRGQQVTLSCSPISGHRSVSWYQQTPGQGLQFLFEYFSETQRNKGNFPGRFSGRQFSNSRSEMNVSTLELGDSALYLCASSPLGDEAEKLFFGSGTQLSVL.

This clone turned up a few times. The CDR3 protein is CASSPFNGGGTQYF. The CDR3 bases are TGTGCCAGCAGCCCCTTTAACGGGGGAGGTACGCAGTATTTT. The chain joins TRBV9 to TRBJ2-3; D is possibly TRBD2 (6 bases). Trimming removed 4 bases from V and 8 bases from J, with 17 bases in between. Germline V gene data show CDR1 as SGDLS and CDR2 as YYNGEE. The CDR3 is 14 amino acids. The whole variable domain, filled in from reference TRBV9 and TRBJ2-3, reads DSGVTQTPKHLITATGQRVTLRCSPRSGDLSVYWYQQSLDQGLQFLIQYYNGEERAKGNILERFSAQQFPDLHSELNLSSLELGDSALYFCASSPFNGGGTQYFGPGTRLTVL.

The V gene is TRBV19, the J gene TRBJ2-5, with 9 bases that match TRBD1. The DNA end is a closer match to TRBJ2-7, so the J assignment may be wrong. The CDR3 spans 15 residues. Germline assignment: CDR1 LNHDA and CDR2 SQIVND (reference sequence). The CDR3: CASSKGQGRTYEQYF. The CDR3 bases are TGTGCCAGTAGTAAAGGACAGGGGCGAACCTACGAGCAGTACTTC.

The chain couples TRBV2 to TRBJ2-5; the D is unclear. Looked up from germline, CDR1 is SNHLY and CDR2 is FYNNEI. The CDR3 extends over 15 amino acids. V was shortened by 4 bases and J by 5 bases, with 17 bases between the two germline ends. The CDR3 nucleotides are TGTGCCAGCAGTGGGGCACTATCCGTCGTGGAGACCCAGTACTTC. Amino acid sequence: CASSGALSVVETQYF.

The chain has TRBV19 and TRBJ2-5; TRBD1 might be the D (5 bases). The CDR3 runs to 15 residues. V was trimmed by 1 base and J by 4 bases, leaving 13 bases between them. Germline V gives CDR1 LNHDA, CDR2 SQIVND (reference sequence). The CDR3 here is CASSIGQGLGETQYF. The CDR3 DNA is TGTGCCAGTAGTATAGGCCAGGGTCTGGGAGAGACCCAGTACTTC.

The chain uses TRBV28 and TRBJ2-1, with 9 bases matching TRBD2. The J segment lost 4 bases and the V segment lost 3 bases, leaving 4 bases of the junction unmatched. The CDR3 length is 15 residues. Germline loops: CDR1 MDHEN, CDR2 SYDVKM. Here the CDR3 DNA reads TGTGCCAGCAGTTTTGGCCTAGCGGGATACAATGAGCAGTTCTTC. Translation gives CASSFGLAGYNEQFF.

The count of this clone is one. V and J are TRBV11-1 and TRBJ2-2; a weak D match, TRBD2 (6 bases). V was clipped by 8 bases and J by 2 bases, with 15 bases between them. Germline CDR1 is SGHAT and CDR2 is FQDESV (reference sequence). The CDR3 covers 15 residues. The CDR3 nucleotides read TGTGCCAGCGGCCGGAGGGTCCTAAACACCGGGGAGCTGTTTTTT. This translates into CASGRRVLNTGELFF.

The rearrangement links TRBV18 to TRBJ2-2; D remains unclear. Germline-derived CDR1 and CDR2 are KGHSH and LQKENI. The V end lost 3 bases, the J end lost 7 bases, and 9 bases lay between the germline ends. This CDR3 comprises 13 residues. The CDR3 DNA reads as TGTGCCAGCTCACCCGACGGAATCGGGGAGCTGTTTTTT. This translates into CASSPDGIGELFF.

The J gene is TRBJ2-5, the V gene TRBV19, with D maybe TRBD2 (6 bases). V was pared by 3 bases and J by 5 bases, with 19 bases between. Germline V gene lookup returns CDR1 LNHDA and CDR2 SQIVND (reference sequence). The CDR3 is made up of 16 amino acids. The CDR3 protein is CASSMRPRETGETQYF. DNA for the CDR3: TGTGCCAGTAGTATGCGACCGCGGGAAACTGGGGAGACCCAGTACTTC.

The V call is TRBV5-1, the J call TRBJ2-2; possible D gene TRBD2, 5 bases. This CDR3 is 15 amino acids long. Germline CDR1 reads SGHRS; CDR2 reads YFSETQ. With 0 bases removed from V and 9 bases from J, the gap between germline ends came to 15 bases. The CDR3 DNA reads as TGCGCCAGCAGCTTGGAACGGACTCCTATTCGGGAGCTGTTTTTT. It is translated as CASSLERTPIRELFF. Full variable domain (remainder filled in from reference TRBV5-1 and TRBJ2-2): KAGVTQTPRYLIKTRGQQVTLSCSPISGHRSVSWYQQTPGQGLQFLFEYFSETQRNKGNFPGRFSGRQFSNSRSEMNVSTLELGDSALYLCASSLERTPIRELFFGEGSRLTVL.

This clone was seen just once. The CDR3 bases are TGCGCCAGTAAGGGACTAGCGGGGGCCAATGAGCAGTTCTTC. Protein: CASKGLAGANEQFF. This chain joins TRBV5-1 and TRBJ2-1, with 14 bases matching TRBD2. The J segment lost 6 bases and the V segment lost 8 bases, leaving 4 bases of the junction unmatched. The CDR3 runs to 14 residues. Germline V gene lookup returns CDR1 SGHRS and CDR2 YFSETQ.

The rearrangement links TRBV6-4 to TRBJ1-4; D possibly corresponds to TRBD1 (5 bases). The CDR3 is made up of 15 amino acids. Trimming removed 11 bases at V and 3 bases at J, with 19 bases between. The germline V gene has CDR1 MRHNA and CDR2 SNTAGT. The CDR3 region has the DNA TGTGCCGCCCCGGGGGGTGGCCCAGCTAATGAAAAACTGTTTTTT. This translates into CAAPGGGPANEKLFF.

The chain is built from TRBV2 and TRBJ2-5; TRBD1 might be the D (6 bases). With 1 base removed from V and 3 bases from J, the gap between germline ends came to 9 bases. The CDR3 spans 14 residues. Germline values: CDR1 SNHLY, CDR2 FYNNEI. CDR3 sequence (DNA): TGTGCCAGCAGTGAAGGGGACACCAAAGAGACCCAGTACTTC. Translation: CASSEGDTKETQYF.

V is TRBV9 and J is TRBJ2-5, with TRBD2 matching 7 bases. The J call may not be correct, given that the DNA end is closer to TRBJ2-7. CDR3 size: 15 residues. Germline loops: CDR1 SGDLS, CDR2 YYNGEE. CDR3 bases: TGTGCCAGCAGCCCCGCGGGGGACGGTTACTACGAGCAGTACTTC. Its translation is CASSPAGDGYYEQYF.